Sequencing of this T cell receptor beta chain was carried out in a study of early T cells in non-severe SARS-CoV-2 infection. In the study overall: Alpha and beta chains were unpaired, from unsorted whole-blood bulk RNA. Overall study results and limits: VDJdb-based matching was biased toward anti-spike CD8 responses and missed private and CD4 specificities.

This clonotype was counted a few times. Its antigen is not known. Separate cDNA molecules each had unique molecular identifiers attached to them. TCRdb used MiXCR to reprocess the 5' RACE reads, holding one entry per CDR3 protein. This table has some 98,000 distinct CDR3 sequences, roughly 11% appearing once. CDR3 length: 15 amino acids. With V trimmed by 0 bases and J by 8 bases, 9 bases remained unmatched. The V gene's germline CDR1 is SQVTM and CDR2 ANQGSEA. The source material was whole blood. The TCR was taken from an adult who was a healthcare worker with PCR-confirmed SARS-CoV-2 infection or an uninfected control (not recorded which). The rearrangement links TRBV29-1 to TRBJ2-1, with 8 positions matching TRBD2. The chain's CDR3 is CSVEDRRGGGDEQFF. CDR3 DNA: TGCAGCGTTGAAGATCGTCGGGGGGGCGGAGATGAGCAGTTCTTC.